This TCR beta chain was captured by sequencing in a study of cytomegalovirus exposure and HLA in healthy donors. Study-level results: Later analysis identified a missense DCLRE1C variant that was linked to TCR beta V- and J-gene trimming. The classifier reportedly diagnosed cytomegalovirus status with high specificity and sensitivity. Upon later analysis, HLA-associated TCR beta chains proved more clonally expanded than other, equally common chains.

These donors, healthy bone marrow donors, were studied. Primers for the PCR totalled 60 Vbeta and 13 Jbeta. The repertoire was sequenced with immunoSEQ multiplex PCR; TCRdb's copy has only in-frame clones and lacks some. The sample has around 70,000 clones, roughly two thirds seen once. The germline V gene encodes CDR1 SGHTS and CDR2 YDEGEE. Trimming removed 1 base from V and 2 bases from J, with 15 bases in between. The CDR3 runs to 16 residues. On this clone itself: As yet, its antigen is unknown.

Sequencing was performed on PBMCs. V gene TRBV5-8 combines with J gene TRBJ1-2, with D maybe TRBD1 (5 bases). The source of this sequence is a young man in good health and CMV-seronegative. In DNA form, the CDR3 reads TGTGCCAGCAGCTTGTCCCCCGCAGGGCTGAACTATGGCTACACCTTC. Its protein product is CASSLSPAGLNYGYTF.